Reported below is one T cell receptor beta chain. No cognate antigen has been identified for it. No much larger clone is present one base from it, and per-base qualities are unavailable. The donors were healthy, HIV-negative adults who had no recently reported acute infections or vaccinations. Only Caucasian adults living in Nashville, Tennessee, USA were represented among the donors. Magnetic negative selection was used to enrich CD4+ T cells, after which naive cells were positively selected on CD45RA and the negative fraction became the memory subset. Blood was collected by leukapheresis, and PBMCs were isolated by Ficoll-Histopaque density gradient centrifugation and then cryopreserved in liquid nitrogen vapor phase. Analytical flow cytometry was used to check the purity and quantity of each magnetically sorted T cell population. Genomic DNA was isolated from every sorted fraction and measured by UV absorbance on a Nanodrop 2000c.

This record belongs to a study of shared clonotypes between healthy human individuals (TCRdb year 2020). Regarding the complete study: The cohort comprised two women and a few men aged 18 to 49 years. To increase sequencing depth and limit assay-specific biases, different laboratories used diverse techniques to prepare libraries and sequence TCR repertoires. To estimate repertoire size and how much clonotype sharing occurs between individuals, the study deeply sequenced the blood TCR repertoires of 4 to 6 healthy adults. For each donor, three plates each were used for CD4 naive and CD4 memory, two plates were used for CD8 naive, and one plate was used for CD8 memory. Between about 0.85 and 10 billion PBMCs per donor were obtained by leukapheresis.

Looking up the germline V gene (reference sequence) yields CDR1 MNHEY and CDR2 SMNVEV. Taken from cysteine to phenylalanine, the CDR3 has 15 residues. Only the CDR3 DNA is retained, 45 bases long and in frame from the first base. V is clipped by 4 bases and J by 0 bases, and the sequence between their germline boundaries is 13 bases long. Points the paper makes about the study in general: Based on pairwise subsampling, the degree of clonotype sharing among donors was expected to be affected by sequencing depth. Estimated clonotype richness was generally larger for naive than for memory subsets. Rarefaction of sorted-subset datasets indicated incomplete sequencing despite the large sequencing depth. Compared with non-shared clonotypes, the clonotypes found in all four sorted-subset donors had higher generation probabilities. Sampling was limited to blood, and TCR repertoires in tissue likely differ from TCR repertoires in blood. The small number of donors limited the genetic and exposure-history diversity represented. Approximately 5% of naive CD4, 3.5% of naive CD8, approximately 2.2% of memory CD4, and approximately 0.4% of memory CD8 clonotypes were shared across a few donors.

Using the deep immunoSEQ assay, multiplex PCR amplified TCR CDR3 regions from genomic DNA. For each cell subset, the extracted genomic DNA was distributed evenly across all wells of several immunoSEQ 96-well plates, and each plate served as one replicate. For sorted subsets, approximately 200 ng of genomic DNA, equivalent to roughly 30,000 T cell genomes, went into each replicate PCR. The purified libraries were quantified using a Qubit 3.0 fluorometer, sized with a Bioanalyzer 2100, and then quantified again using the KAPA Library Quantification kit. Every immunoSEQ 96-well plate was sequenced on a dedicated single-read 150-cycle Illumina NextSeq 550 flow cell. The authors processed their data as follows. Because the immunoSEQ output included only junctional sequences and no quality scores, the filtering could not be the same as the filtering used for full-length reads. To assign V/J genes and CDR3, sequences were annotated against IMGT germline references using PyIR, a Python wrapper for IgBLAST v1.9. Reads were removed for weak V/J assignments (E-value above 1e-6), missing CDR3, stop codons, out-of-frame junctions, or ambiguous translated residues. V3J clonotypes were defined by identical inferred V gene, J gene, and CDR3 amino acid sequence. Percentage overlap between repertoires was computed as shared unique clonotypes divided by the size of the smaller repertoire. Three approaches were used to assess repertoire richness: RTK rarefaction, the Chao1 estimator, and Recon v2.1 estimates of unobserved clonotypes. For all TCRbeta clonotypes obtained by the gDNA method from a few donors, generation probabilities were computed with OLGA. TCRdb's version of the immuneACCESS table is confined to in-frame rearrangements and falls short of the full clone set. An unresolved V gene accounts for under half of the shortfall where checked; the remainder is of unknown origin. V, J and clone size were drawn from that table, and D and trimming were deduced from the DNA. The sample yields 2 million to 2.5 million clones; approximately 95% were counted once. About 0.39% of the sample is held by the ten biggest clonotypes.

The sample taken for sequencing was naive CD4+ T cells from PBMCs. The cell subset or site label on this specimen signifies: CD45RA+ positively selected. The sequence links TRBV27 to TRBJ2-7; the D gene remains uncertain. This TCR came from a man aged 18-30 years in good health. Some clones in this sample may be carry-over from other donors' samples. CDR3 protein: CASSSLDGYSYEQYF. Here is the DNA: TGTGCCAGCAGTTCCCTCGACGGTTACTCCTACGAGCAGTACTTC.